This TCR beta chain was found in a study of T cell clonotyping in hematopoietic cell transplantation. The sample's time point: recipient sample about 28 days before transplant, after cytoreduction. The assay was immunoSEQ multiplex PCR, and TCRdb's table has in-frame clones only and misses some. The profile shows approximately 5,100 clones, about 29% of them singletons. Germline assignment: CDR1 MNHEY and CDR2 SVGAGI. The CDR3 length is 11 residues. The V end lost 2 bases, the J end lost 6 bases, and 5 bases lay between the germline ends. The TCR was taken from a man aged 45-65 years with myelofibrosis. Some clones in this sample may be carry-over from other donors' samples. This chain links TRBV6-5 with TRBJ2-7; D gene unclear. This specimen was peripheral blood mononuclear cells, taken before stem cell transplant. The CDR3 DNA reads TGTGCCAGCAGTTACGGGGTCGAGCAGTACTTC. This translates into CASSYGVEQYF.